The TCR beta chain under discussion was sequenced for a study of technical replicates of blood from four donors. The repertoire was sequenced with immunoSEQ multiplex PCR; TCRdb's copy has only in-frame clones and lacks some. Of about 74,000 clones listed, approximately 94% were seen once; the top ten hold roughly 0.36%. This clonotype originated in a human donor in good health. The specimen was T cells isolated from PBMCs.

The CDR3 coding sequence is TGTGCCAGCAGCTTGGTGGGGAGCTCTGGGGCCAACGTCCTGACTTTC. Translating it yields CASSLVGSSGANVLTF. This chain joins TRBV5-8 and TRBJ2-6; weak D call: TRBD2 (5 bases). The CDR3 runs 16 residues. Germline V gives CDR1 SGHTS, CDR2 YDEGEE. V lost 0 bases, J lost 0 bases, and 7 bases lay in between.